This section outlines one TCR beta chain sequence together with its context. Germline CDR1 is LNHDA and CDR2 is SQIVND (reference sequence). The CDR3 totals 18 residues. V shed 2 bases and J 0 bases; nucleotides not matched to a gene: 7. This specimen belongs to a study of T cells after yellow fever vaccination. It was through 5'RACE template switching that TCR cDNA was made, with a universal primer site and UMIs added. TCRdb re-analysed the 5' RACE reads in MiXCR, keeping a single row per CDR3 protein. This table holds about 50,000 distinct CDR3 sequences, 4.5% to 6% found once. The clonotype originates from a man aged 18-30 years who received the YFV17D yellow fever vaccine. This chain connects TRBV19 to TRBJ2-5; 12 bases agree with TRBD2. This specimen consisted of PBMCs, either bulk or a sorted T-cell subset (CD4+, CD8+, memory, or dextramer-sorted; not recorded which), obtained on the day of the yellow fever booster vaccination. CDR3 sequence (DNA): TGTGCCAGTAGTATATGGGCTAGCGGGGGGGCCAACCAAGAGACCCAGTACTTC. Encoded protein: CASSIWASGGANQETQYF. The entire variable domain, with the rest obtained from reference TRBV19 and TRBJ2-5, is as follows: DGGITQSPKYLFRKEGQNVTLSCEQNLNHDAMYWYRQDPGQGLRLIYYSQIVNDFQKGDIAEGYSVSREKKESFPLTVTSAQKNPTAFYLCASSIWASGGANQETQYFGPGTRLLVL.